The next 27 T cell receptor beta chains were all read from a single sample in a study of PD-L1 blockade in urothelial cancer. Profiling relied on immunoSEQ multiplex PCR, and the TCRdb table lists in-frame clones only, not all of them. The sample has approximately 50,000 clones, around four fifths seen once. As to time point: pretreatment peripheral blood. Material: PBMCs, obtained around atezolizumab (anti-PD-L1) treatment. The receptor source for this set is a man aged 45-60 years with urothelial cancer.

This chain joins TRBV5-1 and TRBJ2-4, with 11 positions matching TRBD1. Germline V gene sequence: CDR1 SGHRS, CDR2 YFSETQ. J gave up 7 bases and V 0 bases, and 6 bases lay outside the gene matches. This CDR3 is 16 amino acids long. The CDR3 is CASSLAGQGARNIQYF. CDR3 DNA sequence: TGCGCCAGCAGCTTGGCCGGACAGGGGGCCAGGAACATTCAGTACTTC. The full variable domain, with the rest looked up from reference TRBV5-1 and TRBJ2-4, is KAGVTQTPRYLIKTRGQQVTLSCSPISGHRSVSWYQQTPGQGLQFLFEYFSETQRNKGNFPGRFSGRQFSNSRSEMNVSTLELGDSALYLCASSLAGQGARNIQYFGAGTRLSVL.

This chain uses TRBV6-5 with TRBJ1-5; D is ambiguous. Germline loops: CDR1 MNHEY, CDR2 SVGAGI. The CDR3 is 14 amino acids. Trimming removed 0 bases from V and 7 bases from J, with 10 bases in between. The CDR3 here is CASSYSGVGQPQHF. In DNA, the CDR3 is TGTGCCAGCAGTTACTCCGGGGTTGGACAGCCCCAGCATTTT.

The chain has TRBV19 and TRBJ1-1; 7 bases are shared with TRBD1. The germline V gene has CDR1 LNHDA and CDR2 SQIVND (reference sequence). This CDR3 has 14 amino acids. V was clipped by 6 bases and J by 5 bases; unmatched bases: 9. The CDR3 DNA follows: TGTGCCAGTAGCCCCAGGGGACAGAATACTGAAGCTTTCTTT. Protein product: CASSPRGQNTEAFF.

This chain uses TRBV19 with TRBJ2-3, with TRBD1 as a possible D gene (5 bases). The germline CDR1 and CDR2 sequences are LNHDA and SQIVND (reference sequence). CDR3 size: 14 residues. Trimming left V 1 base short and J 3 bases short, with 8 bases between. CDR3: CASSIGSGTDTQYF. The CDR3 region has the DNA TGTGCCAGTAGTATAGGGTCAGGGACAGATACGCAGTATTTT. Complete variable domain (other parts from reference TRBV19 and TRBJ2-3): DGGITQSPKYLFRKEGQNVTLSCEQNLNHDAMYWYRQDPGQGLRLIYYSQIVNDFQKGDIAEGYSVSREKKESFPLTVTSAQKNPTAFYLCASSIGSGTDTQYFGPGTRLTVL.

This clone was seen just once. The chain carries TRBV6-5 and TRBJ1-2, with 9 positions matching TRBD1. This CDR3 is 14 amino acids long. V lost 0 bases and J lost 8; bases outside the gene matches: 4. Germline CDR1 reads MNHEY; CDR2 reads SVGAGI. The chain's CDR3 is CASSYSRTGVGYTF. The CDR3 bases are TGTGCCAGCAGTTACTCGCGGACAGGGGTAGGCTACACCTTC.

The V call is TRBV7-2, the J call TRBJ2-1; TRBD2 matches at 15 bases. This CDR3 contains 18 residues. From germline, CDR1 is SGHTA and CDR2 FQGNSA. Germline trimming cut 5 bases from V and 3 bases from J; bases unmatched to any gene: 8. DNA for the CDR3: TGTGCCAGCAGCCGAGGACTAGCGGGAGGGCCGGGCTACAATGAGCAGTTCTTC. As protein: CASSRGLAGGPGYNEQFF.

CDR3 protein: CASSQRGGVGNTEAFF. As DNA, the CDR3 is TGTGCCAGCAGCCAAAGGGGCGGTGTTGGGAACACTGAAGCTTTCTTT. V gene TRBV14 combines with J gene TRBJ1-1; weak D call: TRBD1 (5 bases). The germline V gene has CDR1 SGHDN and CDR2 FVKESK. This CDR3 comprises 16 residues. Between the trimmed V and J ends, which lost 2 bases and 1 base, there was a span of 14 bases. Full variable domain (remainder filled in from reference TRBV14 and TRBJ1-1): EAGVTQFPSHSVIEKGQTVTLRCDPISGHDNLYWYRRVMGKEIKFLLHFVKESKQDESGMPNNRFLAERTGGTYSTLKVQPAELEDSGVYFCASSQRGGVGNTEAFFGQGTRLTVV.

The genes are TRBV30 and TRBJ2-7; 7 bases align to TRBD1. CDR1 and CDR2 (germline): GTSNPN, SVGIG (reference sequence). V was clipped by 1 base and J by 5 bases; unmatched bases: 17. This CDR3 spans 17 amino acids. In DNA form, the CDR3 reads TGTGCCTGGAGTGCCGCTCCGGACAGGCTGTTTGCAAACGAGCAGTACTTC. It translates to CAWSAAPDRLFANEQYF.

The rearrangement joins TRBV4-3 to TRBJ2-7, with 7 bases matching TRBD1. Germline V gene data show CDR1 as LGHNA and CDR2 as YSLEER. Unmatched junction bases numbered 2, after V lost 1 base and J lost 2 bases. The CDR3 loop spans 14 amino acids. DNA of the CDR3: TGCGCCAGCAGCCAAGCGACAGGGCCCTACGAGCAGTACTTC. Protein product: CASSQATGPYEQYF.

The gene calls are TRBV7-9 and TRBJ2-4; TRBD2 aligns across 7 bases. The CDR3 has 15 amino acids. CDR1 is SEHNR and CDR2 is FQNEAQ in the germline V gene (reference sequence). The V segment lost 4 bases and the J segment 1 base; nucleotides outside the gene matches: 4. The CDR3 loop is CASSSLGGAKNIQYF. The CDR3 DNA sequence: TGTGCCAGCAGCTCCCTCGGGGGGGCCAAAAACATTCAGTACTTC.

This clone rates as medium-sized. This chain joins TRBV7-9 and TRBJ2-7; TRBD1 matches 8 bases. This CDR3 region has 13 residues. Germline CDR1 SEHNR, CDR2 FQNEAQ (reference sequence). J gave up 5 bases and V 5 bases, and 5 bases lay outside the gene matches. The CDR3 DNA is TGTGCCAGCAGCCACCTGACAGGGGACGAGCAGTACTTC. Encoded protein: CASSHLTGDEQYF.

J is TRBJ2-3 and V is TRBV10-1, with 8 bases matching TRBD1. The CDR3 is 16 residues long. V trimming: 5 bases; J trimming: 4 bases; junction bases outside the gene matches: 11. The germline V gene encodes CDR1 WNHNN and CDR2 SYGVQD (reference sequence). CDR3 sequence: CASSPADRVLPDTQYF. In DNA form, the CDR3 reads TGCGCCAGCAGTCCCGCGGACAGGGTATTACCAGATACGCAGTATTTT.

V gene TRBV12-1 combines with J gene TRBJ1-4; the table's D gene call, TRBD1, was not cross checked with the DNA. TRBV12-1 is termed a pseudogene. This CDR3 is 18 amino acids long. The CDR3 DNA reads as TGTGCCAGCAGCCTGGGAGGGACAGGAGGCGCAACTAATGAAAAACTGTTTTTT. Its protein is CASSLGGTGGATNEKLFF.

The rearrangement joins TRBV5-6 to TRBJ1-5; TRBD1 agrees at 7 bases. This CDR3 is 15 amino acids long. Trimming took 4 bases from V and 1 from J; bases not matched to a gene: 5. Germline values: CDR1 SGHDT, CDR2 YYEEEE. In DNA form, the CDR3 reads TGTGCCAGCAGCAGACAGGGAAACAGCAATCAGCCCCAGCATTTT. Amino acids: CASSRQGNSNQPQHF.

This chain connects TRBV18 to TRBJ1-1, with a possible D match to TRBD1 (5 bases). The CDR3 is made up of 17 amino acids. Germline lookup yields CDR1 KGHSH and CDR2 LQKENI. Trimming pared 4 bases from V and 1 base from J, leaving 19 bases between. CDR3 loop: CASSRETALGGNTEAFF. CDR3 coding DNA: TGTGCCAGCTCACGAGAAACAGCCCTGGGGGGGAACACTGAAGCTTTCTTT.

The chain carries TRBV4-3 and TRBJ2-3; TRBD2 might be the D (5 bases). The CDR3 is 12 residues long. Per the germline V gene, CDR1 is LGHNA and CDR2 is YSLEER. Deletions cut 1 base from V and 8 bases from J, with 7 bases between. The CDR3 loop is CASSQGSGTQYF. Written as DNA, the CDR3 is TGCGCCAGCAGCCAAGGAAGCGGTACGCAGTATTTT.

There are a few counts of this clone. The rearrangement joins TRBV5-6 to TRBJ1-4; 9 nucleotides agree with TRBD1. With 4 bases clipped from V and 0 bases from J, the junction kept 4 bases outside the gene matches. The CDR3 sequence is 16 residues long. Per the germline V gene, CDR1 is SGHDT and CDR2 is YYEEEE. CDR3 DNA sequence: TGTGCCAGCAGCCGGACAGGGGTCGCAACTAATGAAAAACTGTTTTTT. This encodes CASSRTGVATNEKLFF.

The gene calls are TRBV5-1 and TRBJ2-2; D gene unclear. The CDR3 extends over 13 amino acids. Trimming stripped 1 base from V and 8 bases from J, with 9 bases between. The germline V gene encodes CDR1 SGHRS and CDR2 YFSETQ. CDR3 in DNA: TGCGCCAGCAGCTTGCGAGAAGAGGGGGAGCTGTTTTTT. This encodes CASSLREEGELFF.

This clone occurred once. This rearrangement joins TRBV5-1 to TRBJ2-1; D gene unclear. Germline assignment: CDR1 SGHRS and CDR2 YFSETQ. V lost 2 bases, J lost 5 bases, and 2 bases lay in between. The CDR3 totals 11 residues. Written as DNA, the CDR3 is TGCGCCAGCAGCTTCGACAATGAGCAGTTCTTC. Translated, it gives CASSFDNEQFF.

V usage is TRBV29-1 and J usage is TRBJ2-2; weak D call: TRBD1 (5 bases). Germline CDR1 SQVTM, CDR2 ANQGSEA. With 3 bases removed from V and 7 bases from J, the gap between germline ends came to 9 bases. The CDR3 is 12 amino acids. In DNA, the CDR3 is TGCAGCGTTGACAGGGATGGCGGGGAGCTGTTTTTT. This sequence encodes CSVDRDGGELFF.

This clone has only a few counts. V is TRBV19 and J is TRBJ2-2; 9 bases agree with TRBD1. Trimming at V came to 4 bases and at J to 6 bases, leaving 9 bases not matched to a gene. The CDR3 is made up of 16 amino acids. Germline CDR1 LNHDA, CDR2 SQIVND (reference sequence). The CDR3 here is CASSKKTGGGPGELFF. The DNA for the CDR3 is TGTGCCAGTAGTAAAAAGACAGGGGGGGGACCCGGGGAGCTGTTTTTT.

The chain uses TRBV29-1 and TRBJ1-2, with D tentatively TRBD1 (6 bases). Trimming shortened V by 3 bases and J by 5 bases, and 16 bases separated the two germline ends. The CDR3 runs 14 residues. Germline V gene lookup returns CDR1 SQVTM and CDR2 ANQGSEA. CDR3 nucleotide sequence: TGCAGCGTTGATAAGGTGACAGGCGCTTATGGCTACACCTTC. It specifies CSVDKVTGAYGYTF. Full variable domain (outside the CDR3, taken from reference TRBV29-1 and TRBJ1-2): SAVISQKPSRDICQRGTSLTIQCQVDSQVTMMFWYRQQPGQSLTLIATANQGSEATYESGFVIDKFPISRPNLTFSTLTVSNMSPEDSSIYLCSVDKVTGAYGYTFGSGTRLTVV.

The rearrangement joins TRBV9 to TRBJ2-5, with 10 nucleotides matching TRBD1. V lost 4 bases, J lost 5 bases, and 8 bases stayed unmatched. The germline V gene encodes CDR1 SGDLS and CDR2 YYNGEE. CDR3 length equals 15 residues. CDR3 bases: TGTGCCAGCAGCTTCCGGGACAGGGGTTTCGAGACCCAGTACTTC. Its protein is CASSFRDRGFETQYF.

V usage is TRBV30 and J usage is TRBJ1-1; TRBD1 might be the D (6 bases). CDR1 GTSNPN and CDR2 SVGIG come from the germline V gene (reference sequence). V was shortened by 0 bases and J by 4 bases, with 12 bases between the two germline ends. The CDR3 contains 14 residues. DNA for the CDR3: TGTGCCTGGAGTGTAAAGGGGGGGTTCACTGAAGCTTTCTTT. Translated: CAWSVKGGFTEAFF.

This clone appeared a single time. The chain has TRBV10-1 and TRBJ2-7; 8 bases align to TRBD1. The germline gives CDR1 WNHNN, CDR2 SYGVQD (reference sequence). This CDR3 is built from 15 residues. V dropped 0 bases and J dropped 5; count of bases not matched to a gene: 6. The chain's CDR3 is CASSESGTGAHEQYF. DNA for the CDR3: TGCGCCAGCAGTGAGTCGGGGACAGGAGCCCACGAGCAGTACTTC.

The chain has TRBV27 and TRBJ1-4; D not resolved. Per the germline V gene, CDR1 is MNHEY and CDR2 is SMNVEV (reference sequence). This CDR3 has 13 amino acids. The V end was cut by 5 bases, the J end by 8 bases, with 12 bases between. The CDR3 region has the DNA TGTGCCAGCAGTCTTGAGGTCGGGGAAAAACTGTTTTTT. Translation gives CASSLEVGEKLFF.

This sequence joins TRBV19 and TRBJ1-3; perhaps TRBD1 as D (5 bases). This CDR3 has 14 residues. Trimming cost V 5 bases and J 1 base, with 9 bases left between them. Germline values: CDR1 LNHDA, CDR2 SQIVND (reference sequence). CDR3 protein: CASSGGVSGNTIYF. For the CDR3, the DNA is TGTGCCAGTAGTGGAGGGGTTTCTGGAAACACCATATATTTT.